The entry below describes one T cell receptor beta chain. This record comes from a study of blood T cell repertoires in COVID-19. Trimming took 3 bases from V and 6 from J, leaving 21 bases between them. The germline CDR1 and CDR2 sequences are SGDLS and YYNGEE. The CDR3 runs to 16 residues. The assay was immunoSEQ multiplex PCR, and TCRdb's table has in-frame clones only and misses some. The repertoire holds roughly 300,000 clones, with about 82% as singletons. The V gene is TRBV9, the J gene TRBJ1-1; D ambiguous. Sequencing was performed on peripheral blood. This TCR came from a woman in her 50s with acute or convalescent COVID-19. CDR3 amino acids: CASSAAPDPTGAEAFF. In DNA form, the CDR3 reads TGTGCCAGCAGCGCCGCACCAGACCCGACTGGCGCTGAAGCTTTCTTT.